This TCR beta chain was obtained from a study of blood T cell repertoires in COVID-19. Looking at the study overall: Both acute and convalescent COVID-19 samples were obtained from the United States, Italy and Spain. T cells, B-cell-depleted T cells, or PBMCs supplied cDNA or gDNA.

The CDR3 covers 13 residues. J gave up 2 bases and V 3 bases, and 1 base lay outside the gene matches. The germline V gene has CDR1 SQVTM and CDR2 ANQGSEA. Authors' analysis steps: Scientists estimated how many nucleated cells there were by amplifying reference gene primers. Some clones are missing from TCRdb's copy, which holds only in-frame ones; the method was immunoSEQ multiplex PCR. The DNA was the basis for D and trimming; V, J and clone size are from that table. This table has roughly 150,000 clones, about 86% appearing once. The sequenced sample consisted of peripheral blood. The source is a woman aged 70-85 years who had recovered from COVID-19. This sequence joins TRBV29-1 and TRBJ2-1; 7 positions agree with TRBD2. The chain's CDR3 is CSVDGLAYNEQFF. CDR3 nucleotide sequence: TGCAGCGTTGATGGACTAGCCTACAATGAGCAGTTCTTC.